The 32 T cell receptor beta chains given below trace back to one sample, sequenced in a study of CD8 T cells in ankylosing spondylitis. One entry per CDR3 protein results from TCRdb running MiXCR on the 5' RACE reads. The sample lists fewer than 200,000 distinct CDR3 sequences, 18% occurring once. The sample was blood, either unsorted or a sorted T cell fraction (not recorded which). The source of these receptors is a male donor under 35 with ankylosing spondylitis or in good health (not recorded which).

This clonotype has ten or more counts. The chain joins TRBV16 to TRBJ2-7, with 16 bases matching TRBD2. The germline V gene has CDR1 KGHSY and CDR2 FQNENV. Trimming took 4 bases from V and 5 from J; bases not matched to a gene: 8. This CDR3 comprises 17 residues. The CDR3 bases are TGTGCCAGCAGCCTTTGGGGACTAGCGGGAGGGATGGACGAGCAGTACTTC. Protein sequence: CASSLWGLAGGMDEQYF.

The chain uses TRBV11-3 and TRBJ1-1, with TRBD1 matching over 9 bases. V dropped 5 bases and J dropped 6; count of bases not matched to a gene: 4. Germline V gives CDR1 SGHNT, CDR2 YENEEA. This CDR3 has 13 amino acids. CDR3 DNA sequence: TGTGCCAGCAGCACAGGGACAGGGTCTGAAGCTTTCTTT. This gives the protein CASSTGTGSEAFF.

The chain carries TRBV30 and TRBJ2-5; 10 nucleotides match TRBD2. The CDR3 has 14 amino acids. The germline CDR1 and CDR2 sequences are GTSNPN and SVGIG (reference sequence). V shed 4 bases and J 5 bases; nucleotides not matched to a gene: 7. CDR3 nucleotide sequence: TGTGCCTGGACTAGCGGGAGAGGAAGGGAGACCCAGTACTTC. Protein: CAWTSGRGRETQYF. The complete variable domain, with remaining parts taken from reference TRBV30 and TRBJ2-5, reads SQTIHQWPATLVQPVGSPLSLECTVEGTSNPNLYWYRQAAGRGLQLLFYSVGIGQISSEVPQNLSASRPQDRQFILSSKKLLLSDSGFYLCAWTSGRGRETQYFGPGTRLLVL.

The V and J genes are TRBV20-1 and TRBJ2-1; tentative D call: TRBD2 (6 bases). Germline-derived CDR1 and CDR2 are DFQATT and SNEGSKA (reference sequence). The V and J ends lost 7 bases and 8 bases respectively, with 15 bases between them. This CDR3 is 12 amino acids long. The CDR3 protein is CSGRRAVDEQFF. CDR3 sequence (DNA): TGCAGTGGGCGGAGGGCCGTAGATGAGCAGTTCTTC.

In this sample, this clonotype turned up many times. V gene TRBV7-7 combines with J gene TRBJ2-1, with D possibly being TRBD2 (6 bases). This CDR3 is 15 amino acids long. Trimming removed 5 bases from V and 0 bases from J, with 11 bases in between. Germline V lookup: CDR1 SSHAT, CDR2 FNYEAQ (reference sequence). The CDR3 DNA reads TGTGCCAGCAGCCGGACTACAAGCTCCTACAATGAGCAGTTCTTC. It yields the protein CASSRTTSSYNEQFF.

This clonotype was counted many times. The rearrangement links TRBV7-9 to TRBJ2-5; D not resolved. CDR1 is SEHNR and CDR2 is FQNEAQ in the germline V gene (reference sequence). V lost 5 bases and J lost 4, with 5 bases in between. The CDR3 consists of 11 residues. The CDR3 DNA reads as TGTGCCAGCAGCCCCTTAGAGACCCAGTACTTC. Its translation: CASSPLETQYF.

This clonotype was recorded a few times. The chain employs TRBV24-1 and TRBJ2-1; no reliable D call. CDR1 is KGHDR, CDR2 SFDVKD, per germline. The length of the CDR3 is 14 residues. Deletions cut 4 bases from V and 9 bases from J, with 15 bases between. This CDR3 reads CATSDRYDSSEQFF. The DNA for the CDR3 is TGTGCCACCAGTGACAGATACGACTCGAGTGAGCAGTTCTTC.

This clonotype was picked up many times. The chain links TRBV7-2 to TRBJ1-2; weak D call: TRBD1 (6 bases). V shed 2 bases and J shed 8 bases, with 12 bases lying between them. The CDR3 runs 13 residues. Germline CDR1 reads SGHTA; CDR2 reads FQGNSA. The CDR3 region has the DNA TGTGCCAGCAGCTTATCAGGGGTAGAAGGCTACACCTTC. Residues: CASSLSGVEGYTF.

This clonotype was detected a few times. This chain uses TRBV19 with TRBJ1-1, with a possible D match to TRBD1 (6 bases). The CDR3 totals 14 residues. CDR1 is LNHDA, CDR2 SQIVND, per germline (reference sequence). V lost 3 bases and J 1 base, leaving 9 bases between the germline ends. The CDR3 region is CASSMTGQNTEAFF. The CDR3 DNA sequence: TGTGCCAGTAGTATGACAGGACAGAACACTGAAGCTTTCTTT.

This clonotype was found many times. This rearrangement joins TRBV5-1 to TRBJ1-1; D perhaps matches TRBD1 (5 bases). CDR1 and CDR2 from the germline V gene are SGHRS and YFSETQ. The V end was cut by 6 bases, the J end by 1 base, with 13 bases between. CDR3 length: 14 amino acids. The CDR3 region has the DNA TGCGCCAGCATCGACTGGGGACGGAACACTGAAGCTTTCTTT. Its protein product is CASIDWGRNTEAFF.

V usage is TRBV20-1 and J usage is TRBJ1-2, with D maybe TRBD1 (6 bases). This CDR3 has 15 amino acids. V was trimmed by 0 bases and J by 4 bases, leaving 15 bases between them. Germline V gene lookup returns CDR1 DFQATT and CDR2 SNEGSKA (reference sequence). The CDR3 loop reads CSARDGQLNSYGYTF. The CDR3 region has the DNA TGCAGTGCTAGAGATGGACAGTTAAACTCCTATGGCTACACCTTC.

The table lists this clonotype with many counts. The DNA of the CDR3 is TGTGCCACCAGCAGAAGCGGGAAAACAGATACGCAGTATTTT. Translating it yields CATSRSGKTDTQYF. The rearrangement uses TRBV15 and TRBJ2-3; 7 bases map to TRBD2. J was trimmed by 3 bases and V by 2 bases; bases with no gene match: 2. Germline CDR1 reads LNHNV; CDR2 reads YYDKDF (reference sequence). This CDR3 region has 14 residues.

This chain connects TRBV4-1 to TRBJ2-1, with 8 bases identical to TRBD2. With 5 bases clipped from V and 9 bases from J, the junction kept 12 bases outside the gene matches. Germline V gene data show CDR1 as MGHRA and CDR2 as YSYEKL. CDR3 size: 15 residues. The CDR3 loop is CASSSGTSFGGEQFF. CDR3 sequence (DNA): TGCGCCAGCAGCTCTGGGACTAGTTTCGGGGGTGAGCAGTTCTTC.

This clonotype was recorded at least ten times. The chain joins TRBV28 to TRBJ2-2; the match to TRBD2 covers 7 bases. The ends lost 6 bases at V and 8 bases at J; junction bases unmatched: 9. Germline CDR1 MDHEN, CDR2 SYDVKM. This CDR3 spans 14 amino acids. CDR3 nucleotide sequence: TGTGCCAGCAGGGGACTACCCTTAGTTGGGGAGCTGTTTTTT. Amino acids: CASRGLPLVGELFF.

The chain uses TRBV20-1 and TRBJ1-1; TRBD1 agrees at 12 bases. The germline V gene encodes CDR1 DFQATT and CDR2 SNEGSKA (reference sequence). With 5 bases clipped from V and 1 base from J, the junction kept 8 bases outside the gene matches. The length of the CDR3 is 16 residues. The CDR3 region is CSAQSGTGGTNTEAFF. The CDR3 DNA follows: TGCAGTGCTCAGAGCGGGACAGGGGGCACGAACACTGAAGCTTTCTTT.

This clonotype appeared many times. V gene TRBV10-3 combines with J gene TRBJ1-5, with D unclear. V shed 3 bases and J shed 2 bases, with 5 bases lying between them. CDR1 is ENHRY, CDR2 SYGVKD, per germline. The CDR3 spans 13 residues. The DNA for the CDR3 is TGTGCCATCAGTGATGTGGGCAATCAGCCCCAGCATTTT. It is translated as CAISDVGNQPQHF.

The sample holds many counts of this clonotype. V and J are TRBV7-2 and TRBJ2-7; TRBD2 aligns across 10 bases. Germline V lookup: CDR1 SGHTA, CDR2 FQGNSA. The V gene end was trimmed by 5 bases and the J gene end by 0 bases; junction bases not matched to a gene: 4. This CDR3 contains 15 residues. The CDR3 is CASSPGTSVSYEQYF. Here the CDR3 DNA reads TGTGCCAGCAGCCCCGGGACTAGCGTCTCCTACGAGCAGTACTTC.

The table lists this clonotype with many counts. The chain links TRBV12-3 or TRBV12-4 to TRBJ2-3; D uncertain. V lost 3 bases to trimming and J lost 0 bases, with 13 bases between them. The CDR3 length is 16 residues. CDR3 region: CASSFYTATSTDTQYF. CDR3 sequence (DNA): TGTGCCAGCAGTTTCTATACAGCAACTAGCACAGATACGCAGTATTTT.

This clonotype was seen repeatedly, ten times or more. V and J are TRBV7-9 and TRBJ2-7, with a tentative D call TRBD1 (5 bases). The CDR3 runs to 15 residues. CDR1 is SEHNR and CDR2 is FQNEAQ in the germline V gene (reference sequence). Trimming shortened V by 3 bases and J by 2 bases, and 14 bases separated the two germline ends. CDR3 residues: CASSFGWQGTYEQYV. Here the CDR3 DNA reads TGTGCCAGCAGCTTTGGTTGGCAGGGCACCTACGAGCAGTACGTC.

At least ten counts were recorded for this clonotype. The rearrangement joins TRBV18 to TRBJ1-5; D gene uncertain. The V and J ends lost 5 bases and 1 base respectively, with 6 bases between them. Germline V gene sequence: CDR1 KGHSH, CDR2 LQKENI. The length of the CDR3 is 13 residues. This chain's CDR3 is CASSEASNQPQHF. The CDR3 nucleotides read TGTGCCAGCTCAGAGGCCAGCAATCAGCCCCAGCATTTT.

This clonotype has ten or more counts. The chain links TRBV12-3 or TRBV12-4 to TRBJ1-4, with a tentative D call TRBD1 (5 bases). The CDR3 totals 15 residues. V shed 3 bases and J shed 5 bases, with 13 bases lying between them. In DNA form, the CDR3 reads TGTGCCAGCAGTTTTAGAAAGGGGTCCAATGAAAAACTGTTTTTT. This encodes CASSFRKGSNEKLFF.

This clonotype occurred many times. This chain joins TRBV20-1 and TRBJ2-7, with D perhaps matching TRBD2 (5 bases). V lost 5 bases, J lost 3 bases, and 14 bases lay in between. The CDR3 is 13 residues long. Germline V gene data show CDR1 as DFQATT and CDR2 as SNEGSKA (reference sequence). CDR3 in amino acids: CSAEIGRVYEQYF. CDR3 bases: TGCAGTGCTGAGATTGGGCGGGTCTACGAGCAGTACTTC.

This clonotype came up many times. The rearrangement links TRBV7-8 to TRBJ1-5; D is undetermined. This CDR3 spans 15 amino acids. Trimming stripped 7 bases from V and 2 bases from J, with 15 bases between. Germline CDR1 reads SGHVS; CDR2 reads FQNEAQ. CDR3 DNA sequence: TGTGCCAGCACCCCCCACGGGGAGGGCAATCAGCCCCAGCATTTT. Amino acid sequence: CASTPHGEGNQPQHF.

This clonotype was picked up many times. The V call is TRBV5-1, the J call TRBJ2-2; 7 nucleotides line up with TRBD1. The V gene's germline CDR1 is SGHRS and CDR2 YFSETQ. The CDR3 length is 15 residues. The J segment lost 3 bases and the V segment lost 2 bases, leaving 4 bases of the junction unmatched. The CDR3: CASSFTGDDTGELFF. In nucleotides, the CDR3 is TGCGCCAGCAGCTTCACAGGGGACGACACCGGGGAGCTGTTTTTT. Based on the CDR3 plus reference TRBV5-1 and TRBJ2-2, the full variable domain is KAGVTQTPRYLIKTRGQQVTLSCSPISGHRSVSWYQQTPGQGLQFLFEYFSETQRNKGNFPGRFSGRQFSNSRSEMNVSTLELGDSALYLCASSFTGDDTGELFFGEGSRLTVL.

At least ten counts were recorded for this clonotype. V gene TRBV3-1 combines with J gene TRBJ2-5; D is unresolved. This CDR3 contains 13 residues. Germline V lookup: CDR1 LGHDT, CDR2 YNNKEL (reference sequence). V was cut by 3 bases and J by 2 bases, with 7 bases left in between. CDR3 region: CASSHSPQETQYF. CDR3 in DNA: TGTGCCAGCAGCCATTCTCCACAAGAGACCCAGTACTTC.

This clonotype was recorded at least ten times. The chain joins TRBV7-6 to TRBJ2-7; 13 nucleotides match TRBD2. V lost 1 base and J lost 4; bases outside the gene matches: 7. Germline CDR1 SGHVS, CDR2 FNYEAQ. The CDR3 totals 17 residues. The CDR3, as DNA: TGTGCCAGCAGCTTAGAACCGCCGGGACTAGCGGGGTACGAGCAGTACTTC. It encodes CASSLEPPGLAGYEQYF.

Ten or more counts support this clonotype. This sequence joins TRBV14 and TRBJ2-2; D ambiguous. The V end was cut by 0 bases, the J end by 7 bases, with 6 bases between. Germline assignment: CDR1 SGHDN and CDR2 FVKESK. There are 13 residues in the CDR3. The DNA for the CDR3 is TGTGCCAGCAGCCAAGATACTCTCGGGGAGCTGTTTTTT. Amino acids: CASSQDTLGELFF.

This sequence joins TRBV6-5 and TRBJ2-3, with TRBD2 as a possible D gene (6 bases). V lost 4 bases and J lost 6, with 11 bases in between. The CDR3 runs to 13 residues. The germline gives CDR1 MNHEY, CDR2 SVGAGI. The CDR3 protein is CASSFSGGDTQYF. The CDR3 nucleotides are TGTGCCAGCAGTTTTAGTGGGGGGGATACGCAGTATTTT.

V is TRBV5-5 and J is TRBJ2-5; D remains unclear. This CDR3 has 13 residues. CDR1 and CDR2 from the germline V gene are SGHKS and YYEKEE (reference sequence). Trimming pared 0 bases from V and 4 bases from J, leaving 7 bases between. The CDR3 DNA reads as TGTGCCAGCAGCTTGGTCGACCCAGAGACCCAGTACTTC. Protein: CASSLVDPETQYF. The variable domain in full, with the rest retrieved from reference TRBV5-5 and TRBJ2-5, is DAGVTQSPTHLIKTRGQQVTLRCSPISGHKSVSWYQQVLGQGPQFIFQYYEKEERGRGNFPDRFSARQFPNYSSELNVNALLLGDSALYLCASSLVDPETQYFGPGTRLLVL.

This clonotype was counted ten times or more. The CDR3 spells CASSFTTSPNEQFF. The CDR3 coding sequence is TGTGCCAGCAGTTTTACGACTAGCCCCAATGAGCAGTTCTTC. The chain carries TRBV12-3 or TRBV12-4 and TRBJ2-1; 7 bases map to TRBD2. The V segment lost 3 bases and the J segment 6 bases; nucleotides outside the gene matches: 5. CDR3 size: 14 residues.

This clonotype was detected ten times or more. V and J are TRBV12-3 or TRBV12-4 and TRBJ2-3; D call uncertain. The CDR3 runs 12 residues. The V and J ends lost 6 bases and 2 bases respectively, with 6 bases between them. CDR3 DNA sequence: TGTGCCAGCAGCCCTGACACAGATACGCAGTATTTT. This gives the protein CASSPDTDTQYF.

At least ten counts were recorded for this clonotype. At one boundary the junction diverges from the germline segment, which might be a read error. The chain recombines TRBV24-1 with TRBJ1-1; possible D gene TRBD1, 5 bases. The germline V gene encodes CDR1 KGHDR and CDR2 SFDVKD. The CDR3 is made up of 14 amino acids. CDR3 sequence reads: CATSDFHRNAEAFF. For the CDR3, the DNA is TGTGCCACCAGTGATTTTCACAGGAACGCTGAAGCTTTCTTT.